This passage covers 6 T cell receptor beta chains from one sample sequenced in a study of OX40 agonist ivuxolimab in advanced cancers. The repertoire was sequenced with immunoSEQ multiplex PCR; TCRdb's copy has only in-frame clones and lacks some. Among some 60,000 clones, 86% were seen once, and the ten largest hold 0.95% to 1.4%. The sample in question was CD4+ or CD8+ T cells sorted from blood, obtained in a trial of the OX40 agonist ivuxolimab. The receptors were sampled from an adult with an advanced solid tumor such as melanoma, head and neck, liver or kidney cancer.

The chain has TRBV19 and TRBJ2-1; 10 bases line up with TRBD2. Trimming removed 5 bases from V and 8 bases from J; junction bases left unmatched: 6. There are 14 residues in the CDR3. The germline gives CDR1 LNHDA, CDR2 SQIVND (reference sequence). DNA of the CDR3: TGTGCCAGTAGTCCGGGACTAGCGTACCATGAGCAGTTCTTC. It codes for CASSPGLAYHEQFF.

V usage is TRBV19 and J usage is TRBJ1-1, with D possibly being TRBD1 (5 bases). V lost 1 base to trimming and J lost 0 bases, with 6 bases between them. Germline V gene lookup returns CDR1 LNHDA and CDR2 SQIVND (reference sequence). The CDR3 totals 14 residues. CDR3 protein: CASSIGTLNTEAFF. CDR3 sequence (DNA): TGTGCCAGTAGTATAGGGACATTGAACACTGAAGCTTTCTTT.

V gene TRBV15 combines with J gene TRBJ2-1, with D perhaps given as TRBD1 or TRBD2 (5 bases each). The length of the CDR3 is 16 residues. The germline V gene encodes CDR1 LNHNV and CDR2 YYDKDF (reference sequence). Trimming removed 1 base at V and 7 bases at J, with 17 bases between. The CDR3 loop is CATSRVGSGTKNEQFF. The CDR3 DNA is TGTGCCACCAGCAGAGTAGGCTCAGGGACGAAAAATGAGCAGTTCTTC.

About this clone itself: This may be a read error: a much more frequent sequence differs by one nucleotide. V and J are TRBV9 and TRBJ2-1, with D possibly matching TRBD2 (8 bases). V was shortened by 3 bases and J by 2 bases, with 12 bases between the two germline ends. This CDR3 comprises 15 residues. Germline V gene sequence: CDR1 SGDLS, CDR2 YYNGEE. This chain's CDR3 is CASSAGGTAYNEQFF. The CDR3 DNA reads TGTGCCAGCAGCGCGGGAGGGACAGCCTACAATGAGCAGTTCTTC. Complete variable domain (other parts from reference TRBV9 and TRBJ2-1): DSGVTQTPKHLITATGQRVTLRCSPRSGDLSVYWYQQSLDQGLQFLIQYYNGEERAKGNILERFSAQQFPDLHSELNLSSLELGDSALYFCASSAGGTAYNEQFFGPGTRLTVL.

CDR3 in amino acids: CASSIPQGRYTF. DNA of the CDR3: TGTGCCAGCAGCATACCCCAGGGTCGCTACACCTTC. The rearrangement joins TRBV28 to TRBJ1-2; weak D call: TRBD1 (5 bases). This CDR3 region has 12 residues. The V end lost 6 bases, the J end lost 9 bases, and 14 bases lay between the germline ends. Germline loops: CDR1 MDHEN, CDR2 SYDVKM.

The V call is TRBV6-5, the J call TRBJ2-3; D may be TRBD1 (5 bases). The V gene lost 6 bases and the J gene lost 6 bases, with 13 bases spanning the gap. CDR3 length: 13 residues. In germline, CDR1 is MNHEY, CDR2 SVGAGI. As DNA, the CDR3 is TGTGCCAGCAGGGAAATATACAGGGATACGCAGTATTTT. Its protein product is CASREIYRDTQYF.